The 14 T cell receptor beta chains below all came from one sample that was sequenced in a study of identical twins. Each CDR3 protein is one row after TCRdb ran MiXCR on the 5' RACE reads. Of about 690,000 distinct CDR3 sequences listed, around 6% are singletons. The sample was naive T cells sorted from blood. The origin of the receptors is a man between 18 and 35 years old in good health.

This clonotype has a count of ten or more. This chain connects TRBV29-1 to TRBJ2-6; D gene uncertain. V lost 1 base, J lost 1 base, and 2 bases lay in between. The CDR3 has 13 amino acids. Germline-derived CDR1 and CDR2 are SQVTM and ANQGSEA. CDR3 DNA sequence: TGCAGCGTTGAAGGGTCTGGGGCCAACGTCCTGACTTTC. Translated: CSVEGSGANVLTF.

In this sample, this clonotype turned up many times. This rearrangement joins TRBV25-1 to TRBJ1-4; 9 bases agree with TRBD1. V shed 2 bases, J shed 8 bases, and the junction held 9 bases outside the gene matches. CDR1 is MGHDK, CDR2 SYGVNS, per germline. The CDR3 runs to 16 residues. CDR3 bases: TGTGCCAGCAGTGAAACCCCCGGGACAGGGCGCGAAAAACTGTTTTTT. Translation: CASSETPGTGREKLFF.

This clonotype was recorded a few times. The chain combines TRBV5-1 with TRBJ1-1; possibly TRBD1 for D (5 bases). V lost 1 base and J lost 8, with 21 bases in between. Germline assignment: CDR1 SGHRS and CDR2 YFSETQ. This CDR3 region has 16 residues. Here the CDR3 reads CASSLLLVSLGQEAFF. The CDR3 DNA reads TGCGCCAGCAGCTTGTTGCTTGTGAGCTTGGGGCAAGAAGCTTTCTTT.

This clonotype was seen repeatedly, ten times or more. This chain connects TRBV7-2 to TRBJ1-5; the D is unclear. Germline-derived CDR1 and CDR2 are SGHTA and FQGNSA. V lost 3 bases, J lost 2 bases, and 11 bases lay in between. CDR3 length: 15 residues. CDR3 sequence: CASSLRDAGNQPQHF. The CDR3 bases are TGTGCCAGCAGCTTGCGGGATGCTGGCAATCAGCCCCAGCATTTT.

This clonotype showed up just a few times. The CDR3 nucleotides read TGTGCCAGCAGTAGGTTAGTGAGACTAGCAGTTACGCAGTATTTT. Translating gives CASSRLVRLAVTQYF. V and J are TRBV28 and TRBJ2-3, with 7 bases aligning to TRBD2. The CDR3 loop spans 15 amino acids. CDR1 MDHEN and CDR2 SYDVKM come from the germline V gene. V shed 5 bases, J shed 8 bases, and the junction held 13 bases outside the gene matches.

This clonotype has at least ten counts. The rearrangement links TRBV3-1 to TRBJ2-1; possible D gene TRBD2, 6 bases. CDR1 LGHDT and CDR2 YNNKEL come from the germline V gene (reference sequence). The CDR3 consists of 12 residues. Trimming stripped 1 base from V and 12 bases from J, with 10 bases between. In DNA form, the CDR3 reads TGTGCCAGCAGCCAAGGTGGGCGGGGGCAGTTCTTC. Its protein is CASSQGGRGQFF.

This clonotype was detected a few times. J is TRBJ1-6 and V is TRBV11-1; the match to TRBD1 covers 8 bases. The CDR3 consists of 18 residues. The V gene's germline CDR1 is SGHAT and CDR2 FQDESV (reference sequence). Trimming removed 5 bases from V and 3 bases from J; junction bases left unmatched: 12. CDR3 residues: CASSSTGAGGRYNSPLHF. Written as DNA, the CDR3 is TGTGCCAGCAGCAGTACCGGGGCAGGGGGCCGCTATAATTCACCCCTCCACTTT. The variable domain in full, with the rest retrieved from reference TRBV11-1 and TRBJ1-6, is EAEVAQSPRYKITEKSQAVAFWCDPISGHATLYWYRQILGQGPELLVQFQDESVVDDSQLPKDRFSAERLKGVDSTLKIQPAELGDSAMYLCASSSTGAGGRYNSPLHFGNGTRLTVT.

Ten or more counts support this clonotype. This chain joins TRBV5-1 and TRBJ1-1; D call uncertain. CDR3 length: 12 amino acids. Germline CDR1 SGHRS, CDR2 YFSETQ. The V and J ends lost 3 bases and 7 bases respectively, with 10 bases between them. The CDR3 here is CASSSNNREAFF. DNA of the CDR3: TGCGCCAGCAGCTCGAACAATCGTGAAGCTTTCTTT.

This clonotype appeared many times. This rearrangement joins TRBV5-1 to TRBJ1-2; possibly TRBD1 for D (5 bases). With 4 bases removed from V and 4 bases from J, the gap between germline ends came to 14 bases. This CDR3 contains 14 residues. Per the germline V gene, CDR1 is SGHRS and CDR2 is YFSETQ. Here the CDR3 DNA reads TGCGCCAGCAGCGAGAACCAGGGAACCTATGGCTACACCTTC. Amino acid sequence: CASSENQGTYGYTF.

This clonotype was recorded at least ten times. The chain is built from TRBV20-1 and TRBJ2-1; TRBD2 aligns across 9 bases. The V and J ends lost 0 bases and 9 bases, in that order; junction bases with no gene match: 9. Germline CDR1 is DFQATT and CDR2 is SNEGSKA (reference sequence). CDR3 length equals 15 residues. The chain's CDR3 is CSARDVASGNPEQFF. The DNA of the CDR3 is TGCAGTGCTAGAGATGTGGCTAGCGGGAACCCTGAGCAGTTCTTC.

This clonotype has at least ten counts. CDR3 sequence (DNA): TGTGCCAGCAGTCGTCGGACCCTAATTGACCGCTCAACGAATTCACCCCTCCACTTT. This encodes CASSRRTLIDRSTNSPLHF. The chain couples TRBV12-3 or TRBV12-4 to TRBJ1-6, with no clear D. V was pared by 5 bases and J by 7 bases, with 27 bases between. This CDR3 is 19 amino acids long.

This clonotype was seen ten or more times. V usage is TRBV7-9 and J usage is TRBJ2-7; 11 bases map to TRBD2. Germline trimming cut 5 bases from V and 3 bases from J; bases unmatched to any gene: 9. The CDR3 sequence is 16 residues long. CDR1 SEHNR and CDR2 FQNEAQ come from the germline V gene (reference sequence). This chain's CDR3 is CASSAQGLAGLYEQYF. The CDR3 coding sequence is TGTGCCAGCAGCGCACAAGGACTAGCGGGCCTCTACGAGCAGTACTTC.

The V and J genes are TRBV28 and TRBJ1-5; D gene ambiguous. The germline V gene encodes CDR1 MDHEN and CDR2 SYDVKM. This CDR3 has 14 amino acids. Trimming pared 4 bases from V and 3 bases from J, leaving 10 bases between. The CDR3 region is CASSSSGDNQPQHF. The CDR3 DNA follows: TGTGCCAGCAGTTCTTCCGGGGACAATCAGCCCCAGCATTTT.

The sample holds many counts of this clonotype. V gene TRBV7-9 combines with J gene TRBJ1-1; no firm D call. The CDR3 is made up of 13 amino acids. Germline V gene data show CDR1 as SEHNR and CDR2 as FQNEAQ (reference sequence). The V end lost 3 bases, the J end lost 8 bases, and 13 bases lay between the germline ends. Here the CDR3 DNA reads TGTGCCAGCAGCTTTGCAACACAGAGAGAAGCTTTCTTT. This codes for CASSFATQREAFF.